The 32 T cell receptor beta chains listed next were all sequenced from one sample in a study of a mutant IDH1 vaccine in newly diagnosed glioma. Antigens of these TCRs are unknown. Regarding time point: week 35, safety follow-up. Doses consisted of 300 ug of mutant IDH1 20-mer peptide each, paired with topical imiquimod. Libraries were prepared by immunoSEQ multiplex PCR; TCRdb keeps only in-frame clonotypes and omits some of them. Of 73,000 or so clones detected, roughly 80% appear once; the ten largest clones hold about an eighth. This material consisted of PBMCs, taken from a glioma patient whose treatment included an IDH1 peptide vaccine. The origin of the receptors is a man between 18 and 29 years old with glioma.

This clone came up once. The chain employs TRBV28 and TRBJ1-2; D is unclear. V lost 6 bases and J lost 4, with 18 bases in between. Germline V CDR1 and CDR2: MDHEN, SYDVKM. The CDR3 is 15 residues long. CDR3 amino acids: CASRRRGPNSYGYTF. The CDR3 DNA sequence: TGTGCCAGCAGGCGCCGAGGGCCAAACTCCTATGGCTACACCTTC.

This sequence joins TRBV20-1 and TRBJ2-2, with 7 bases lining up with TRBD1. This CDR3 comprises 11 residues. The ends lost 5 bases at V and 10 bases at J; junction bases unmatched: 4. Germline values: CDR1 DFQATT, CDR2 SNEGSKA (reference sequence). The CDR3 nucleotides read TGCAGTGCTGGGACAGACCTGGAGCTGTTTTTT. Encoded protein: CSAGTDLELFF.

In nucleotides, the CDR3 is TGTGCCAGCAGTGAGGGGCTAGGATCAGGGGCCAAAAACATTCAGTACTTC. It codes for CASSEGLGSGAKNIQYF. The gene calls are TRBV6-1 and TRBJ2-4; a possible D gene is TRBD1 (5 bases). Germline CDR1 reads MNHNS; CDR2 reads SASEGT. The CDR3 has 17 amino acids. Trimming stripped 3 bases from V and 1 base from J, with 16 bases between.

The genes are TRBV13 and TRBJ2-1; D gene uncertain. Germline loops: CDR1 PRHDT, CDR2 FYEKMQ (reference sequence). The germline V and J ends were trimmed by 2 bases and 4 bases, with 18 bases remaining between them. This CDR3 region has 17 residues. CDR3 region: CASSLPSAIPAYNEQFF. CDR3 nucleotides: TGTGCCAGCAGCTTACCGAGTGCGATCCCCGCTTACAATGAGCAGTTCTTC.

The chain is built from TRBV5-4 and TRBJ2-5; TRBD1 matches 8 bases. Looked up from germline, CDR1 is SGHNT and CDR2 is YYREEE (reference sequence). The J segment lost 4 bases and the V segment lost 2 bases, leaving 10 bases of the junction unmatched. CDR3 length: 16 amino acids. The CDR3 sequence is CASSLGQGGWLETQYF. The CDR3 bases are TGTGCCAGCAGCTTAGGACAGGGAGGTTGGTTAGAGACCCAGTACTTC.

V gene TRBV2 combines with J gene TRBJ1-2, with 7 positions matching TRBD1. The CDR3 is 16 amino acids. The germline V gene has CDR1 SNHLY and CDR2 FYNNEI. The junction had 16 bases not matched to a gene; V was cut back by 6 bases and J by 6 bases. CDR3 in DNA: TGTGCCAGCAGCGTCGACAGGGACATAATATCGGATGGCTACACCTTC. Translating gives CASSVDRDIISDGYTF.

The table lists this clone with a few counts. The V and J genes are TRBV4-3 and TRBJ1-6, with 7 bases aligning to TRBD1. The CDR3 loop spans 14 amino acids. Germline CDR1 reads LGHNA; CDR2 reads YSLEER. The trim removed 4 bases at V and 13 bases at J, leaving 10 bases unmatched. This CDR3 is CASSPGTATQPLHF. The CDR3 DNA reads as TGCGCCAGCAGCCCTGGGACAGCTACCCAGCCCCTCCACTTT.

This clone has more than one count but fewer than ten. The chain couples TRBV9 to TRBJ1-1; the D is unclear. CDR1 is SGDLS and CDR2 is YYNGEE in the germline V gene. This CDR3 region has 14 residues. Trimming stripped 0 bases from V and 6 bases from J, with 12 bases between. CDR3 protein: CASSVVIGESEAFF. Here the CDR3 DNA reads TGTGCCAGCAGCGTAGTGATCGGGGAATCTGAAGCTTTCTTT.

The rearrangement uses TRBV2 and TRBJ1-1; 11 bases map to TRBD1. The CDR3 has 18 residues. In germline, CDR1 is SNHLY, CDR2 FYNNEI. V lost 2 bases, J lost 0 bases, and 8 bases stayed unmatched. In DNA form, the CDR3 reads TGTGCCAGCAGTGAATCCCGGACAGGGGGCGTAATGAACACTGAAGCTTTCTTT. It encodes CASSESRTGGVMNTEAFF. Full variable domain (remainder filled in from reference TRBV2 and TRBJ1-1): EPEVTQTPSHQVTQMGQEVILRCVPISNHLYFYWYRQILGQKVEFLVSFYNNEISEKSEIFDDQFSVERPDGSNFTLKIRSTKLEDSAMYFCASSESRTGGVMNTEAFFGQGTRLTVV.

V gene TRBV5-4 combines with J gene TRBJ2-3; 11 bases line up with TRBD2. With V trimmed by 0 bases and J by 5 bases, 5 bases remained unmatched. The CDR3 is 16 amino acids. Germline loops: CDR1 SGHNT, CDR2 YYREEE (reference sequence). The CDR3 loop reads CASSLGLAGGRDTQYF. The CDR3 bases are TGTGCCAGCAGCTTGGGGCTAGCGGGAGGTCGAGATACGCAGTATTTT.

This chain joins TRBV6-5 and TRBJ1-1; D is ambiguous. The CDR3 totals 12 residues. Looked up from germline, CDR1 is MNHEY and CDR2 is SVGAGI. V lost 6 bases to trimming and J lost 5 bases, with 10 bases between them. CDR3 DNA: TGTGCCAGCAGGTTGGGGAGGACTGAAGCTTTCTTT. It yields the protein CASRLGRTEAFF.

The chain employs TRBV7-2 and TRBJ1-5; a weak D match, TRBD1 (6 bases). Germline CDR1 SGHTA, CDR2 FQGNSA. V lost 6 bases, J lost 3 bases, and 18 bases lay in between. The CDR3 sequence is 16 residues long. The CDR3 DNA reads TGTGCCAGCAGATACACCGTGTCAGGGGTCAATCAGCCCCAGCATTTT. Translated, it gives CASRYTVSGVNQPQHF.

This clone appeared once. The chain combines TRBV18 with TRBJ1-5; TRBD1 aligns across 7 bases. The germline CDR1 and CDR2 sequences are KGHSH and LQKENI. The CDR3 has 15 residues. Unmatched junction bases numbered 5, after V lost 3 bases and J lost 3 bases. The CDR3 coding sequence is TGTGCCAGCTCACCTTCGACAGGGATCAATCAGCCCCAGCATTTT. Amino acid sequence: CASSPSTGINQPQHF.

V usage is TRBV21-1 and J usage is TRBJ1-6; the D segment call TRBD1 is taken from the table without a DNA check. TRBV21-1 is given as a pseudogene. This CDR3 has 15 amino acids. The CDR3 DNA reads TGTGCCAGCAGCAAATCGACAGGGGTTTATTCACCCCTCCACTTT. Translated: CASSKSTGVYSPLHF.

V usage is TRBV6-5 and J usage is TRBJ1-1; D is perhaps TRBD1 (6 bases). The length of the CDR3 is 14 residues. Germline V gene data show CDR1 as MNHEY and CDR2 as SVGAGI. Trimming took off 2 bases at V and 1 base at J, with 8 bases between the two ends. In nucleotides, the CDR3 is TGTGCCAGCAGTTACGGACAGCGGAACACTGAAGCTTTCTTT. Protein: CASSYGQRNTEAFF.

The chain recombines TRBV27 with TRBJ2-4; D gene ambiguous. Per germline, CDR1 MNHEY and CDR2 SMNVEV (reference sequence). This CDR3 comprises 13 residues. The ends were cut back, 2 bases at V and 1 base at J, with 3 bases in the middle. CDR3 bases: TGTGCCAGCAGTTTAACCGCCAAAAACATTCAGTACTTC. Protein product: CASSLTAKNIQYF.

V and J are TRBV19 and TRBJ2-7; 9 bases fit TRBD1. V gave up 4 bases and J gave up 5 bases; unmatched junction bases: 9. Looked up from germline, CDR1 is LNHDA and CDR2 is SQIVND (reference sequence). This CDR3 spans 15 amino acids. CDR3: CASSTADRGVHEQYF. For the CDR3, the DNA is TGTGCCAGTAGTACCGCCGACAGGGGGGTCCACGAGCAGTACTTC.

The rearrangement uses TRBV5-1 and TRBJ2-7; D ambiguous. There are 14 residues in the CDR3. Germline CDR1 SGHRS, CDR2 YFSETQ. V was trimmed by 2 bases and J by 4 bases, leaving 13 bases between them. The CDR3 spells CASSFYSIPYEQYF. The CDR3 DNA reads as TGCGCCAGCAGCTTCTACAGTATCCCTTACGAGCAGTACTTC.

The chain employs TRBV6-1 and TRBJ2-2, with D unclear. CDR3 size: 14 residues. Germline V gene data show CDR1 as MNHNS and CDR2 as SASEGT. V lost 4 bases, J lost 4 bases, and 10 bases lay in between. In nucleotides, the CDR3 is TGTGCCAGCAGTGTTTGGGTGGGCACCGGGGAGCTGTTTTTT. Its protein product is CASSVWVGTGELFF.

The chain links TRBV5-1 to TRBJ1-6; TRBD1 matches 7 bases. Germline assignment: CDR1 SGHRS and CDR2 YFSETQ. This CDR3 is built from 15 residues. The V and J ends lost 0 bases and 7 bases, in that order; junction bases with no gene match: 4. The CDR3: CASSLGGGGNSPLHF. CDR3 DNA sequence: TGCGCCAGCAGCTTGGGAGGGGGCGGCAATTCACCCCTCCACTTT.

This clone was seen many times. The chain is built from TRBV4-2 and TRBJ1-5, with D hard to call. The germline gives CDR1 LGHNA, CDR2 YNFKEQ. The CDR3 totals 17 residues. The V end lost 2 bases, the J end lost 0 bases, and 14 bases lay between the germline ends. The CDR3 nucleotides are TGTGCCAGCAGCCAAAATCTCGGGAGATATAGCAATCAGCCCCAGCATTTT. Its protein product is CASSQNLGRYSNQPQHF.

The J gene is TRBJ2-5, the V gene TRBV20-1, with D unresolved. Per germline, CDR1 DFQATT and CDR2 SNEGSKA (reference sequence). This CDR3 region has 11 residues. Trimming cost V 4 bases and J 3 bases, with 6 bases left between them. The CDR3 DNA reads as TGCAGTGCTAATCGGAAAGAGACCCAGTACTTC. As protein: CSANRKETQYF.

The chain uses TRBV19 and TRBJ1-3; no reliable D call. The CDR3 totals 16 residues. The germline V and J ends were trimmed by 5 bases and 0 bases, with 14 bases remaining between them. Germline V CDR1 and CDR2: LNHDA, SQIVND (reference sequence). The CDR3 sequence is CASSPAPGYSGNTIYF. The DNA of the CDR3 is TGTGCCAGTAGTCCCGCTCCGGGTTACTCTGGAAACACCATATATTTT.

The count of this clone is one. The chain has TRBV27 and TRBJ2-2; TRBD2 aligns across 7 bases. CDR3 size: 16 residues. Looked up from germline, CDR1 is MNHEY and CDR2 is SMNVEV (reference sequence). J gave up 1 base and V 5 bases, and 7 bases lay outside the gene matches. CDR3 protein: CASSHTGGWNTGELFF. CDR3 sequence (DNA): TGTGCCAGCAGTCACACGGGAGGATGGAACACCGGGGAGCTGTTTTTT.

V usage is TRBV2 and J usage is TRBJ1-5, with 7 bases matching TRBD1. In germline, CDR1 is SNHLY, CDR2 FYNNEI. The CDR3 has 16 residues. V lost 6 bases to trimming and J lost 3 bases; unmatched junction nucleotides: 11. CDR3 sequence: CASSSATGLINQPQHF. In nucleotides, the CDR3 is TGTGCCAGCAGCAGCGCGACAGGGTTAATCAATCAGCCCCAGCATTTT.

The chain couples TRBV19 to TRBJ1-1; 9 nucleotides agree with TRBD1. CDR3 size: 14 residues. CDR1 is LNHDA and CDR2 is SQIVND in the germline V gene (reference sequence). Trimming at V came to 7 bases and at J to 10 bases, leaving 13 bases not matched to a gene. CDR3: CASTPGQGELVAFF. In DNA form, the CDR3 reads TGTGCCAGTACCCCGGGACAGGGAGAGTTGGTAGCTTTCTTT.

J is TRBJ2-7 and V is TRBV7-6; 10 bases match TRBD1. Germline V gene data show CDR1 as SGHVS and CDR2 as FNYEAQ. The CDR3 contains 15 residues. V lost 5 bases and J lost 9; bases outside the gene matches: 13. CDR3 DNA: TGTGCCAGCAGCGTAAGACAGGGGGCGGTCCAACGGCAGTACTTC. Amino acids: CASSVRQGAVQRQYF.

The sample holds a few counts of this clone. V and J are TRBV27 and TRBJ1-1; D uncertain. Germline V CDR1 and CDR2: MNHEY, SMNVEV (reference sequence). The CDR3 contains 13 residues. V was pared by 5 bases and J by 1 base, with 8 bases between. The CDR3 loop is CASSLTANTEAFF. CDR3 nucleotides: TGTGCCAGCAGTCTGACTGCGAACACTGAAGCTTTCTTT.

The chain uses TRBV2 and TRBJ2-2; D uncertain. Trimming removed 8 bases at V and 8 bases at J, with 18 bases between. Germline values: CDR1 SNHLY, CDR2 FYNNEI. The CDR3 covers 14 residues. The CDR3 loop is CASSAIEATGELFF. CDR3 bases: TGTGCCAGCTCCGCTATCGAGGCAACGGGGGAGCTGTTTTTT.

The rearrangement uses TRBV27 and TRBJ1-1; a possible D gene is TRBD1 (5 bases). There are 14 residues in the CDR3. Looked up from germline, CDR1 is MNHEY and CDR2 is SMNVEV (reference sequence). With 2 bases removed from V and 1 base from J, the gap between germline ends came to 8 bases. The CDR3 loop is CASSLQGSNTEAFF. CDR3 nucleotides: TGTGCCAGCAGTTTACAGGGTTCGAACACTGAAGCTTTCTTT.

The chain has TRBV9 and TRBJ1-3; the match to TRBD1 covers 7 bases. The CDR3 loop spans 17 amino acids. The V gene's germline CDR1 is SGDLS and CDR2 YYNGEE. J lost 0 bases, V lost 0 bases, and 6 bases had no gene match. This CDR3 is CASSVEAGGLSGNTIYF. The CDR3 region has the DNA TGTGCCAGCAGCGTAGAGGCAGGGGGACTCTCTGGAAACACCATATATTTT.

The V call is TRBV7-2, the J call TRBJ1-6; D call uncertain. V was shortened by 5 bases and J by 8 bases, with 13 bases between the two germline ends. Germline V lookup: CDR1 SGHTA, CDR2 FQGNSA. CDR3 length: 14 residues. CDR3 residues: CASSDPQMYSPLHF. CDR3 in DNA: TGTGCCAGCAGCGATCCACAGATGTATTCACCCCTCCACTTT. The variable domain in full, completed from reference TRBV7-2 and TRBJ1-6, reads GAGVSQSPSNKVTEKGKDVELRCDPISGHTALYWYRQSLGQGLEFLIYFQGNSAPDKSGLPSDRFSAERTGGSVSTLTIQRTQQEDSAVYLCASSDPQMYSPLHFGNGTRLTVT.